What follows are 15 T cell receptor beta chains derived from one specimen sequenced in a study of Tregs in tolerant kidney transplant recipients. TCRdb's table, derived via immunoSEQ multiplex PCR, lists solely in-frame clones and lacks some. This table holds 15,000 to 25,000 clones, 55% to 75% found once. Their antigens are not known. Sample: Tregs from blood cultured with allogeneic cells. These receptors were obtained from a human donor in good health.

V usage is TRBV5-1 and J usage is TRBJ1-1; D ambiguous. Deletions cut 0 bases from V and 2 bases from J, with 11 bases between. CDR3 length: 15 residues. Germline V gene lookup returns CDR1 SGHRS and CDR2 YFSETQ. The DNA of the CDR3 is TGCGCCAGCAGCTTGGGGGATGGACCAAACACTGAAGCTTTCTTT. Translation gives CASSLGDGPNTEAFF.

This chain joins TRBV20-1 and TRBJ2-5, with D uncertain. Trimming removed 3 bases from V and 7 bases from J, with 6 bases in between. Germline assignment: CDR1 DFQATT and CDR2 SNEGSKA (reference sequence). The CDR3 loop spans 10 amino acids. The CDR3 protein is CSARNVTQYF. The CDR3 DNA reads TGCAGTGCTAGGAACGTGACCCAGTACTTC.

The rearrangement uses TRBV7-8 and TRBJ2-7, with TRBD1 matching 7 bases. Trimming took 5 bases from V and 0 from J; bases not matched to a gene: 4. Germline V gene sequence: CDR1 SGHVS, CDR2 FQNEAQ. CDR3 size: 14 residues. CDR3 sequence (DNA): TGTGCCAGCAGCGTCCGGGACAGCTCCTACGAGCAGTACTTC. Translated, it gives CASSVRDSSYEQYF.

The V gene is TRBV5-8, the J gene TRBJ1-1; TRBD1 aligns across 11 bases. Losses at the gene ends were 5 bases for V and 12 bases for J; bases not matched to a gene: 6. The CDR3 covers 12 residues. CDR1 is SGHTS and CDR2 is YDEGEE in the germline V gene. The CDR3 spells CASSPGQGATFF. For the CDR3, the DNA is TGTGCCAGCAGTCCCGGACAGGGGGCAACTTTCTTT.

The V and J genes are TRBV2 and TRBJ1-5, with a weak D call TRBD1 (6 bases). The CDR3 is 14 amino acids. Germline lookup yields CDR1 SNHLY and CDR2 FYNNEI. Trimming removed 5 bases from V and 6 bases from J, with 14 bases in between. The CDR3 DNA sequence: TGTGCCAGCAGTCTTGGACAGCGTCCTCAGCCCCAGCATTTT. Its translation: CASSLGQRPQPQHF. Looking up the rest from reference TRBV2 and TRBJ1-5 gives the full variable domain: EPEVTQTPSHQVTQMGQEVILRCVPISNHLYFYWYRQILGQKVEFLVSFYNNEISEKSEIFDDQFSVERPDGSNFTLKIRSTKLEDSAMYFCASSLGQRPQPQHFGDGTRLSIL.

V and J are TRBV18 and TRBJ2-3; TRBD2 might be the D (6 bases). Germline V lookup: CDR1 KGHSH, CDR2 LQKENI. V lost 3 bases and J 10 bases, leaving 20 bases between the germline ends. This CDR3 has 15 amino acids. The CDR3 sequence: CASSPRGGLTGAQYF. Here the CDR3 DNA reads TGTGCCAGCTCACCGAGGGGAGGCCTTACAGGTGCGCAGTATTTT.

The V call is TRBV19, the J call TRBJ2-3; a weak D match, TRBD2 (6 bases). Looked up from germline, CDR1 is LNHDA and CDR2 is SQIVND (reference sequence). V was trimmed by 10 bases and J by 2 bases, leaving 22 bases between them. The CDR3 is 16 residues long. CDR3 protein: CATQNAGLSITDTQYF. CDR3 bases: TGTGCCACCCAGAACGCCGGACTATCAATCACAGATACGCAGTATTTT.

The rearrangement uses TRBV19 and TRBJ1-2, with 10 positions matching TRBD1. This CDR3 comprises 15 residues. V was clipped by 5 bases and J by 4 bases; unmatched bases: 7. From germline, CDR1 is LNHDA and CDR2 SQIVND (reference sequence). This chain's CDR3 is CASSSATGGSYGYTF. CDR3 DNA: TGTGCCAGTAGTTCGGCGACAGGGGGCAGCTATGGCTACACCTTC.

The V and J genes are TRBV30 and TRBJ2-3; TRBD1 matches at 7 bases. The ends lost 1 base at V and 3 bases at J; junction bases unmatched: 7. The length of the CDR3 is 15 residues. Germline CDR1 is GTSNPN and CDR2 is SVGIG (reference sequence). The CDR3 protein is CAWSDTGARTDTQYF. The CDR3 DNA reads TGTGCCTGGAGTGACACAGGGGCCAGGACAGATACGCAGTATTTT.

V and J are TRBV6-5 and TRBJ2-7; perhaps TRBD2 as D (6 bases). The germline gives CDR1 MNHEY, CDR2 SVGAGI. Trimming cost V 6 bases and J 4 bases, with 16 bases left between them. There are 14 residues in the CDR3. The CDR3 protein is CASSHGEAFYEQYF. The CDR3 nucleotides read TGTGCCAGCAGCCACGGGGAGGCCTTTTACGAGCAGTACTTC.

The chain couples TRBV2 to TRBJ2-2; 9 nucleotides align to TRBD2. Germline CDR1 and CDR2: SNHLY and FYNNEI. V was clipped by 7 bases and J by 0 bases; unmatched bases: 12. There are 18 residues in the CDR3. CDR3 coding DNA: TGTGCCAGCACAGACAGGGTGCCTAGCGGGGCGAACACCGGGGAGCTGTTTTTT. Its translation: CASTDRVPSGANTGELFF.

This clone was detected only a few times. The chain is built from TRBV7-3 and TRBJ2-2, with 7 bases matching TRBD1. J lost 4 bases, V lost 5 bases, and 7 bases had no gene match. The CDR3 is made up of 15 amino acids. Germline CDR1 and CDR2: SGHTA and FQGTGA. The CDR3 sequence is CASSRDRVGTGELFF. CDR3 nucleotides: TGTGCCAGCAGCCGCGACAGGGTGGGCACCGGGGAGCTGTTTTTT.

The chain employs TRBV9 and TRBJ1-2; possible D gene TRBD1, 6 bases. Trimming cost V 3 bases and J 8 bases, with 17 bases left between them. Germline V CDR1 and CDR2: SGDLS, YYNGEE. CDR3 length: 14 amino acids. DNA for the CDR3: TGTGCCAGCAGCGCGCCTCCGGGGGGCAGCGGCTACACCTTC. Residues: CASSAPPGGSGYTF.

This clone was seen once. The chain has TRBV6-5 and TRBJ1-3, with D uncertain. Germline values: CDR1 MNHEY, CDR2 SVGAGI. This CDR3 has 14 amino acids. Trimming removed 6 bases from V and 0 bases from J, with 9 bases in between. The CDR3 region is CASRGSFSGNTIYF. The DNA for the CDR3 is TGTGCCAGCAGGGGCAGTTTCTCTGGAAACACCATATATTTT.

This rearrangement joins TRBV5-1 to TRBJ2-1, with TRBD1 identical over 7 bases. The germline V gene has CDR1 SGHRS and CDR2 YFSETQ. V lost 0 bases and J lost 6; bases outside the gene matches: 6. This CDR3 spans 15 amino acids. CDR3 sequence: CASSLEGASRNEQFF. The CDR3 DNA reads as TGCGCCAGCAGCTTGGAGGGGGCTAGTCGCAATGAGCAGTTCTTC. The entire variable domain, with the rest obtained from reference TRBV5-1 and TRBJ2-1, is as follows: KAGVTQTPRYLIKTRGQQVTLSCSPISGHRSVSWYQQTPGQGLQFLFEYFSETQRNKGNFPGRFSGRQFSNSRSEMNVSTLELGDSALYLCASSLEGASRNEQFFGPGTRLTVL.